A single sample is the source of the 5 T cell receptor beta chains below, sequenced in a study of T-cell memory formation after mild COVID-19 (dated by TCRdb to the early 2020s). Receptor amplification or capture employed 5' RACE. Sequencer: Illumina NovaSeq 6000. Through fastp at Q25 and MiXCR, TCRdb rebuilt clones from the public reads, retaining in-frame beta chains. Rows with a matching CDR3 protein are joined into one entry that keeps the most common DNA and genes. Counted in this sample were some 200,000 distinct CDR3 sequences; roughly 10% of them appeared once. The ten largest clones take up 3% to 4% of the sample. The sequenced material came from PBMCs or a T cell subset sorted from them (not recorded which). The receptors were gathered from a man in his late teens or twenties who had mild COVID-19 (a few samples of this study predate the infection). The sample titles of this study are shuffled in the database, so cell type and time point are left out; the donor was told from shared clones.

The table lists this clonotype with a few counts. J is TRBJ1-2 and V is TRBV7-2; D ambiguous. Germline V gene lookup returns CDR1 SGHTA and CDR2 FQGNSA. The V gene lost 5 bases and the J gene lost 4 bases, with 11 bases spanning the gap. CDR3 length: 13 residues. CDR3 DNA: TGTGCCAGCAGCCGGCCCCCCTTCTATGGCTACACCTTC. Encoded protein: CASSRPPFYGYTF.

The chain employs TRBV20-1 and TRBJ1-1, with a weak D call TRBD1 (5 bases). CDR3 length: 13 residues. Germline V CDR1 and CDR2: DFQATT, SNEGSKA (reference sequence). V dropped 0 bases and J dropped 4 bases, with 9 bases sitting between them. The CDR3 sequence is CSAREGAGTEAFF. CDR3 DNA: TGCAGTGCTAGAGAAGGGGCTGGCACTGAAGCTTTCTTT.

The rearrangement uses TRBV12-3 or TRBV12-4 and TRBJ1-1; tentatively, D is TRBD1 (5 bases). With 7 bases removed from V and 2 bases from J, the gap between germline ends came to 11 bases. The CDR3 extends over 13 amino acids. The CDR3 loop reads CASTLQVNTEAFF. The CDR3 DNA is TGTGCCAGCACCTTACAGGTTAACACTGAAGCTTTCTTT.

V usage is TRBV12-3 or TRBV12-4 and J usage is TRBJ2-1, with 8 bases aligning to TRBD1. Trimming removed 8 bases from V and 1 base from J; junction bases left unmatched: 7. CDR3 length: 15 residues. CDR3 residues: CASRSGDRSYNEQFF. The CDR3 DNA follows: TGTGCCAGCCGTTCTGGGGACAGGTCCTACAATGAGCAGTTCTTC.

The chain has TRBV6-5 and TRBJ1-4; D not resolved. V dropped 2 bases and J dropped 7 bases, with 14 bases sitting between them. The V gene's germline CDR1 is MNHEY and CDR2 SVGAGI. The CDR3 has 15 residues. The CDR3 DNA sequence: TGTGCCAGCAGTTACAAATGGAGCACTCGTGAAAAACTGTTTTTT. It yields the protein CASSYKWSTREKLFF.